The following is a TCR beta chain sequence with its context. The sample is drawn from a study of T cells after yellow fever vaccination. TCRdb itself ran the 5' RACE reads through MiXCR, one entry per CDR3 protein. The sample contains 500,000 to 650,000 distinct CDR3 sequences, about 15% of which appear only once. The CDR3 loop spans 17 amino acids. Looked up from germline, CDR1 is ENHRY and CDR2 is SYGVKD. V lost 5 bases to trimming and J lost 0 bases; unmatched junction nucleotides: 5. Sequences were derived from PBMCs, sampled 4 to 5 days after the first yellow fever vaccination. The clonotype originates from a young man who received the YFV17D yellow fever vaccine. The chain combines TRBV10-3 with TRBJ2-6; 9 bases line up with TRBD1. The CDR3 is CAISPGQGASGANVLTF. The CDR3 DNA sequence: TGTGCCATCAGTCCGGGACAGGGTGCCTCTGGGGCCAACGTCCTGACTTTC.